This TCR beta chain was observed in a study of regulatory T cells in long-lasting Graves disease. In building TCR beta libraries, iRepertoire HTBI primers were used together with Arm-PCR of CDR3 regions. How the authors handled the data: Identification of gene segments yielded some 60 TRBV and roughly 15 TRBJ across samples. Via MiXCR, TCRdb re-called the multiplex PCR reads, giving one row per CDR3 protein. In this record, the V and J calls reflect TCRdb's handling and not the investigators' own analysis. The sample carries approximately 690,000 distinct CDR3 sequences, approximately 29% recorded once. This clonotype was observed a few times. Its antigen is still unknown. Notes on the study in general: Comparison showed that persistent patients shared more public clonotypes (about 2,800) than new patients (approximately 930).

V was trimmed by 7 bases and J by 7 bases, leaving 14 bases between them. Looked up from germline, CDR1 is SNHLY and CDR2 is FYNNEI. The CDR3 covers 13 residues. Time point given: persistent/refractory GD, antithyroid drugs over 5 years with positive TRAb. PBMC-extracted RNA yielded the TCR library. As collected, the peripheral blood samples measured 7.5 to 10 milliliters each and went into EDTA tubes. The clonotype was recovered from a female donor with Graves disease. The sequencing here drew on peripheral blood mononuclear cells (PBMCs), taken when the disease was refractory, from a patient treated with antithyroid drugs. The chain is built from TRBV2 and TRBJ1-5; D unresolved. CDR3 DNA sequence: TGTGCCAGCATGGGAGAGCGAGGGCAGCCCCAGCATTTT. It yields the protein CASMGERGQPQHF.